Listed here are 12 T cell receptor beta chains from one sample, sequenced in a study of Graves' ophthalmopathy and Graves' hyperthyroidism. The authors amplified TCR beta CDR3 regions, and they did so from RNA transcripts for repertoire sequencing. RT-PCR with HTBI primers came first, then second-round multiplex PCR. MiXCR, run by TCRdb on the multiplex PCR reads, gives a single entry per CDR3 protein. The table shows hundreds of thousands of distinct CDR3 sequences, with around a fifth occurring only once. Sequencing used peripheral blood. Every receptor here comes from a woman between 18 and 30 years old with stable Graves' hyperthyroidism.

Notes on this clonotype: This may be a read error: a much more frequent sequence differs by one nucleotide. The J gene is TRBJ2-5, the V gene TRBV5-6; 10 positions agree with TRBD1. Unmatched junction bases numbered 10, after V lost 4 bases and J lost 13 bases. CDR1 and CDR2 from the germline V gene are SGHDT and YYEEEE. The CDR3 sequence is 13 residues long. The CDR3 coding sequence is TGTGCCAGCAGCCAGCCGACAGGGGGCACAGGGTACTTC. It codes for CASSQPTGGTGYF. Using reference TRBV5-6 and TRBJ2-5 for the parts outside the CDR3, the full variable domain is DAGVTQSPTHLIKTRGQQVTLRCSPKSGHDTVSWYQQALGQGPQFIFQYYEEEERQRGNFPDRFSGHQFPNYSSELNVNALLLGDSALYLCASSQPTGGTGYFGPGTRLLVL.

This clonotype was seen at least ten times. The chain has TRBV10-1 and TRBJ2-7, with TRBD2 matching over 10 bases. Trimming removed 5 bases from V and 2 bases from J; junction bases left unmatched: 6. The CDR3 spans 15 residues. Germline V gives CDR1 WNHNN, CDR2 SYGVQD (reference sequence). Here the CDR3 DNA reads TGCGCCAGCAGTCCTAGCGGGAGCGCTACCTACGAGCAGTACTTC. Residues: CASSPSGSATYEQYF.

This clonotype has ten or more counts. A read error is likely, as this CDR3 ends without the conserved phenylalanine or tryptophan. This chain links TRBV25-1 with TRBJ2-7; TRBD2 aligns across 7 bases. Germline CDR1 MGHDK, CDR2 SYGVNS. The V segment lost 1 base and the J segment 9 bases; nucleotides outside the gene matches: 6. The CDR3 contains 13 residues. The CDR3 is CASSEFREGGQYL. Written as DNA, the CDR3 is TGTGCCAGCAGTGAATTCAGGGAGGGTGGGCAGTACTTG.

The chain is built from TRBV20-1 and TRBJ2-2; D is unresolved. CDR3 size: 13 residues. Germline V gene data show CDR1 as DFQATT and CDR2 as SNEGSKA (reference sequence). V was cut by 2 bases and J by 5 bases, with 9 bases left in between. Here the CDR3 DNA reads TGCAGTGCTAGAAACCCTGGGACCGGGGAGCTGTTTTTT. Translation: CSARNPGTGELFF.

This clonotype was detected ten times or more. This sequence joins TRBV7-6 and TRBJ2-7; D may be TRBD2 (6 bases). The V gene's germline CDR1 is SGHVS and CDR2 FNYEAQ. This CDR3 contains 12 residues. The ends were cut back, 3 bases at V and 9 bases at J, with 12 bases in the middle. CDR3 in DNA: TGTGCCAGCAGCTTGTCAGCCGGGGGGCAGTACTTC. Translation gives CASSLSAGGQYF.

This clonotype was observed many times. The rearrangement links TRBV10-3 to TRBJ2-5, with D perhaps matching TRBD2 (6 bases). V was shortened by 2 bases and J by 4 bases, with 14 bases between the two germline ends. The CDR3 loop spans 15 amino acids. From germline, CDR1 is ENHRY and CDR2 SYGVKD. CDR3 protein: CAISESGRLGETQYF. CDR3 bases: TGTGCCATCAGTGAGAGTGGGAGGTTGGGAGAGACCCAGTACTTC.

This clonotype was detected many times. The CDR3 reads CATSPSGDQPQHF. The CDR3 DNA reads TGTGCCACCAGCCCCTCCGGGGATCAGCCCCAGCATTTT. The chain employs TRBV24-1 and TRBJ1-5; D unresolved. The CDR3 sequence is 13 residues long. CDR1 is KGHDR and CDR2 is SFDVKD in the germline V gene. V dropped 7 bases and J dropped 5 bases, with 11 bases sitting between them.

This clonotype was detected once. The chain is built from TRBV20-1 and TRBJ1-2, with TRBD1 identical over 7 bases. The ends lost 2 bases at V and 0 bases at J; junction bases unmatched: 6. The germline CDR1 and CDR2 sequences are DFQATT and SNEGSKA (reference sequence). The CDR3 length is 15 residues. CDR3 region: CSARPDRATNYGYTF. In nucleotides, the CDR3 is TGCAGTGCTAGACCTGACAGGGCCACTAACTATGGCTACACCTTC.

This clonotype was observed many times. The V call is TRBV24-1, the J call TRBJ2-5; 8 bases are a match to TRBD1. V lost 7 bases to trimming and J lost 5 bases; unmatched junction nucleotides: 8. The CDR3 is 14 amino acids. The germline gives CDR1 KGHDR, CDR2 SFDVKD. The CDR3 spells CATRGTGEVETQYF. For the CDR3, the DNA is TGTGCCACCAGGGGGACAGGAGAGGTGGAGACCCAGTACTTC.

This clonotype was counted ten times or more. The chain links TRBV12-3 or TRBV12-4 to TRBJ1-5, with no clear D. The CDR3 totals 13 residues. V was pared by 5 bases and J by 7 bases, with 12 bases between. The CDR3 loop reads CASSPQRAQPQHF. For the CDR3, the DNA is TGTGCCAGCAGTCCCCAAAGGGCGCAGCCCCAGCATTTT.

This clonotype occurred many times. The rearrangement uses TRBV24-1 and TRBJ2-5, with TRBD2 identical over 15 bases. The CDR3 totals 18 residues. CDR1 KGHDR and CDR2 SFDVKD come from the germline V gene. J gave up 5 bases and V 3 bases, and 9 bases lay outside the gene matches. DNA of the CDR3: TGTGCCACCAGTGATCCAGGACTAGCGGGAGGGCCGGGGGAGACCCAGTACTTC. Protein sequence: CATSDPGLAGGPGETQYF.

This clonotype was seen ten or more times. The chain has TRBV25-1 and TRBJ1-1; TRBD1 agrees at 7 bases. CDR3 size: 13 residues. Germline values: CDR1 MGHDK, CDR2 SYGVNS. Trimming at V came to 4 bases and at J to 6 bases, leaving 5 bases not matched to a gene. The CDR3 loop is CASSASGGSEAFF. The CDR3 DNA is TGTGCCAGCAGTGCATCAGGGGGATCTGAAGCTTTCTTT.